The clone carrying this TCR beta chain was seen a few times. Regions amplified from RNA transcripts were the TCR beta CDR3 regions. HTBI primers were used for first-round RT-PCR of the TCR CDR3. TCRdb recomputed calls from the multiplex PCR reads with MiXCR, one row per CDR3 protein. The sample contains about 320,000 distinct CDR3 sequences, roughly 17% of which appear only once. This sample is drawn from a study of T cells in Graves' hyperthyroidism and ophthalmopathy. Looked up from germline, CDR1 is SGHAT and CDR2 is FQNNGV. V was cut by 1 base and J by 8 bases, with 14 bases left in between. The length of the CDR3 is 14 residues.

The V and J genes are TRBV11-2 and TRBJ1-2; possibly TRBD1 for D (5 bases). Sequenced sample: blood. This clonotype was sampled from a man aged 30 to 45 with Graves' hyperthyroidism. CDR3 loop: CASSLVGRALGYTF. The CDR3 region has the DNA TGTGCCAGCAGCTTAGTCGGCAGGGCACTCGGCTACACCTTC.